This entry is about one TCR beta chain. Its target is not known. The data are from a study of cytomegalovirus exposure and HLA in healthy donors. The CDR3 contains 15 residues. CDR1 is SNHLY and CDR2 is FYNNEI in the germline V gene. V was clipped by 6 bases and J by 5 bases; unmatched bases: 8. Study-level points and caveats: Within a later analysis, the majority of CMV-associated TCR beta chains appeared HLA-restricted. It is likely that the observed cluster of highly shared sequence variants was a sequencing artifact.

60 Vbeta and 13 Jbeta primers were used in PCR. Data came from immunoSEQ multiplex PCR; TCRdb stores just in-frame clones and leaves some out. Among approximately 190,000 clones listed, 82% were seen once. The receptor was isolated from a woman between 18 and 29 years old in good health and CMV-seronegative. The V call is TRBV2, the J call TRBJ2-7; 12 nucleotides agree with TRBD1. The specimen was PBMCs. The CDR3 bases are TGTGCCAGCAGACAACCGGGACAGGGGGCCAACGAGCAGTACTTC. It specifies CASRQPGQGANEQYF.